The entry that follows covers one T cell receptor beta chain sequence. Its antigen is not identified. Using a J-beta primer mix together with a sample-barcoded 5' primer, a second PCR was run for about 7 to 12 cycles. TCRdb reprocessed the 5' RACE reads via MiXCR and lists one record per CDR3 protein. The sample has approximately 800,000 distinct CDR3 sequences, roughly 50% seen once. Germline CDR1 and CDR2: MDHEN and SYDVKM. The CDR3 is 17 residues long. With V trimmed by 1 base and J by 6 bases, 12 bases remained unmatched. This record comes from a study of blood T cells in healthy people across ages. General study findings and limits: More naive CD4+ cells and higher diversity marked long-lived donors relative to aged donors. Strong correlation existed between TCR beta diversity and naive T cell percentage.

The chain combines TRBV28 with TRBJ2-1, with 7 bases lining up with TRBD2. The sequencing input was blood. This sequence originates from a man aged 25-40 years in good health. CDR3 DNA: TGTGCCAGCAGTTTATTTAGCGGGTCGCCGCCAGGCAATGAGCAGTTCTTC. Residues: CASSLFSGSPPGNEQFF.